This T cell receptor beta chain is drawn from a study of cytomegalovirus exposure and HLA in healthy donors (dated by TCRdb to 2016 to 2017). Regarding the research as a whole: An earlier analysis of 587 of the donors reported over 250 Gb of sequence data and around 120 million unique TCR beta sequences obtained from approximately 180 million T cells. Roughly 300 gigabases of sequencing data and tens of millions of unique TCR sequences were included in an early release covering roughly 600 HLA-typed donors. The genetic ancestry cluster associated with self-reported Caucasian donors included 80% to 90% of the 350 to 500 genotyped donors. The study was designed to test whether signatures of past pathogen exposure could be identified by cataloging public T cell receptors. The study profiled the T cell repertoires of 666 subjects by immunosequencing and related them to cytomegalovirus serostatus. Besides the first cohort of roughly 660 subjects, a separate validation cohort made up of about 120 different subjects was used. The study combined high-throughput TCR immunosequencing, statistical association of individual TCRs with disease status, and machine learning to predict cytomegalovirus infection status. A later analysis re-analyzed previously published TCR beta repertoires from roughly 600 donors and added high-resolution HLA genotyping to study TCR occurrence patterns. The later analysis used no new phenotypic data to find candidate immune exposures, relying instead on TCR beta sequences and their occurrence across donors. In an earlier analysis of 550 to 700 of the donors, high-throughput TCR beta sequencing was used to judge whether each TCR beta V gene segment behaved as functional or pseudogenic. Donor age, sex, ethnicity and CMV serostatus were compiled alongside the repertoire data. Genome-wide SNP genotypes for about three fifths of the 666 donors were used in a later genetic analysis, which treated that subset as a discovery cohort. Every repertoire in the discovery cohort had been generated on one and the same sequencing platform. HLA typing included class I and class II loci at four-digit resolution. The number of typed donors differed by locus: about 620-630 for A, B, C, DRB1 and DQB1; 500 to 550 for DQA1; around 610 for DPA1; and around 450 for DPB1. Roughly five DR-DQ haplotypes were handled as single units for association and clustering because linkage in the cohort was strong. Among around 400 genotyped donors of the cohort, an average of roughly 230,000 unique TCR beta nucleotide sequences was sequenced per donor, of which 15% to 20% were non-productive. The full study reports these points: The authors suggested that the approach could potentially be generalized to other disease states and immunological phenotypes. In this cohort, only TCR beta chains were sequenced, and detectable features were limited by the absence of alpha or paired-chain data. Some IMGT-functional V segments, including TRBV6-2 and TRBV6-3, could not be distinguished by the 87-base-pair reads and were therefore excluded. Most TCR sequences were observed very rarely across donors, whereas some public TCRs were present in many individuals. The earlier analysis of some 540 of the donors excluded roughly 16 rarely observed V segments, including chromosome 9 orphons, because counts were too low. Because HLA typing was missing for some donors at each locus, association tests included only the typed subset. V-gene and J-gene trimming of TCR beta chains was associated with a missense DCLRE1C variant in a later genetic analysis, and the association was replicated in an independent cohort. The classifier was reported to diagnose cytomegalovirus status with high specificity and sensitivity in both the original and validation cohorts. In a later analysis, HLA-associated TCR beta chains were found to be more clonally expanded and to have lower generation probabilities than equally common non-associated chains. Specific HLA alleles were associated with about 17,000 TCR beta sequences at a false discovery rate of 0.05 in a later analysis. The study listed 150 to 200 TCR beta chains as associated with cytomegalovirus. A further reported finding was that TCR beta sequences accurately predicted the HLA-A and HLA-B alleles for most subjects in the first cohort. In vitro tests confirmed that a few of the cytomegalovirus-associated TCR beta chains recognize cytomegalovirus antigens. According to a later analysis, most CMV-associated TCR beta chains appeared to be HLA-restricted, and the HLA associations seemed to be driven largely by CMV exposure. A group of highly shared sequence variants was considered likely to be a technical artifact of the sequencing pipeline. A later analysis reported that several top co-occurrence clusters appeared linked to parvovirus B19, influenza, CMV and Epstein-Barr virus. A later analysis found that TCR association rates varied across HLA loci, with DRB1 alleles showing the most associated TCRs and HLA-C alleles the fewest. Presence/absence analyses assumed roughly uniform sequencing depth across donors, an assumption that may not hold. A later genetic analysis reported fewer N-insertions in productive TCRs among donors in an Asian-associated ancestry cluster than the approximately 700-donor mean. CMV serostatus was the only immune exposure information available for the cohort. In an earlier analysis of approximately 590 of the donors, most TCR beta V segments were observed in productive rearrangements about 90% or about 30% of the time, broadly matching IMGT annotations. Correlated functional status among segregating V segments might reflect linkage disequilibrium, but an unknown experimental factor could not be ruled out. When HLA alleles, especially DR and DQ, strongly co-occurred, TCR associations were difficult to assign to individual alleles.

From its cysteine to its phenylalanine, the CDR3 spans 16 amino acids. CDR3 DNA is the only sequence kept; it has 48 bases, read in frame from the first base. For this chain, trimming is 3 bases at the V end and 3 bases at the J end, and the number of junction bases without a gene match is 6. From the germline V gene, CDR1 is SGHAT and CDR2 is FQNNGV. Libraries were built with the immunoSEQ multiplex PCR assay. For the multiplex PCR, a mixture combining 60 forward primers for TCR Vbeta segments and 13 reverse primers for TCR Jbeta segments was used. A multiplex PCR assay on genomic DNA amplified the CDR3 region of rearranged TCR beta genes. On the Illumina HiSeq System, the amplified TCR beta libraries were sequenced as 87-base-pair reads. The authors' pipeline ran thus. Across the 500 to 750 repertoires, a later analysis counted tens of millions of unique TCR beta chains, 8.5 million to 12 million of which were shared by at least two donors. Raw reads were error-corrected and collapsed into unique sequences by a nearest-neighbor algorithm in which closely related sequences were merged to remove PCR and sequencing errors. V, D and J gene segments were assigned by aligning CDR3 sequences to IMGT reference sequences. Each retained sequence needed at least a six-nucleotide match to both a V gene segment and a J gene segment. Rearrangements were called productive when the CDR3 lacked stop codons and stayed in frame with V and J; all others were non-productive. CDR3 was defined by IMGT convention, running from the second conserved V-encoded cysteine to the conserved J-encoded phenylalanine. The earlier analysis of about 530 of the donors excluded any sequence lacking an unambiguous match to a single V gene segment. An earlier analysis of approximately 590 of the donors called V segments functional above 56.7% productive rearrangements and segregating when the between-donor standard deviation exceeded 5%. To diagnose cytomegalovirus status from the catalog of TCR beta chain sequences, a statistical classification framework was built. In a later analysis, TCR nucleotide sequences were compared against IMGT/GENE-DB human TR gene sequences so that V and J genes could be assigned. In a later analysis, CDR3 sequences and most-parsimonious VDJ recombination scenarios were assigned using the TCRdist pipeline. In a later analysis, each TCR beta chain was defined by its CDR3 amino acid sequence together with its V-gene family, and reads lacking a unique V-gene family were excluded. As a way to deal with suspected cross-contamination and a sequencing artifact, a later analysis dropped 450 to 600 nucleotide sequences that were highly shared and had low generation probability. In a later analysis, a clonal expansion index for each public chain was calculated from normalized within-repertoire ranks of inferred template counts. In a later analysis, generation probabilities were computed using a VDJ recombination model fitted to out-of-frame rearrangements, and the results were checked against IGoR. A later analysis scored TCR-TCR, TCR-HLA and TCR-CMV co-occurrence with hypergeometric tests, applying a repertoire-size bias correction to TCR pairs. In a later analysis, false discovery rates were estimated by permuting HLA or CMV assignments 20 times. In a later analysis, co-occurring TCRs were grouped using DBSCAN, with TCRdist sequence similarity added in when clustering inside HLA-allele-positive subsets. Repertoires with fewer than 30,000 or more than 120,000 public chains were left out of co-occurrence clustering, as were four to six repertoires with anomalous nucleotide sharing. Here the immuneACCESS table is served through TCRdb, limited to in-frame sequences with V and J called. Missing clones are a known gap in these copies; in checked studies unresolved V genes cover under half, and the rest lacks a known reason. The DNA was the basis for D and trimming; V, J and clone size are from that table. This sample gives roughly 130,000 clones in total; roughly 66% of them show up just once. Together, the top ten hold 6.5% of the sample.

In total, roughly 710 healthy bone marrow donors made up the cohort. At the time of sampling, every cohort member was nominally healthy, though immune exposures that went unrecorded were likely present. The donor tested CMV seronegative, placing the donor among the 350 to 400 seronegative members of the cohort. A peripheral blood sample was collected from each donor, and TCR beta sequencing was performed on peripheral blood mononuclear cells. The Qiagen DNeasy Blood Extraction Kit was used to extract genomic DNA from the blood cell samples. In regard to this clone: The clone's antigen remains unknown. No clone much larger than this one lies a single base away; base qualities are absent.

This receptor was identified in a woman aged 60-75 years in good health and CMV-seronegative. The sequence links TRBV11-2 to TRBJ2-3, and TRBD2 matches 10 of the central bases. The sequenced material came from PBMCs. The CDR3 here reads CASSFIAGGGTDTQYF. The bases read TGTGCCAGCAGCTTCATAGCGGGGGGCGGGACAGATACGCAGTATTTT.